The clone carrying this T cell receptor (beta chain) showed up just a few times. This sample is drawn from a study of immune characterization of retroperitoneal liposarcoma. The CDR3 runs to 14 residues. Per the germline V gene, CDR1 is SGHRS and CDR2 is YFSETQ. Trimming removed 4 bases at V and 5 bases at J, with 14 bases between. TCRdb processed the PCR reads anew with MiXCR; each CDR3 protein has one entry. Among about 6,600 distinct CDR3 sequences listed, around 30% were seen once. The chain combines TRBV5-1 with TRBJ2-3; D might be TRBD1 or TRBD2, each matching 5 bases. The source is a female donor with retroperitoneal liposarcoma. The sequencing input was tumor tissue. This CDR3 is CASSRGRDVDTQYF. CDR3 bases: TGCGCCAGCAGCCGAGGAAGGGACGTAGATACGCAGTATTTT.